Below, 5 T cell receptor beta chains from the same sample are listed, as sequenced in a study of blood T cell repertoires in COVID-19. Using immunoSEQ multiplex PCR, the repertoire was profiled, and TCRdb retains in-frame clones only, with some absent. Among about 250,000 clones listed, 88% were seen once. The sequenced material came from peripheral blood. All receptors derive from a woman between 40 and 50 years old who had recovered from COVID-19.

The CDR3 loop is CSVGRQGANNEQFF. DNA of the CDR3: TGCAGCGTTGGGCGGCAGGGGGCAAACAATGAGCAGTTCTTC. The J gene is TRBJ2-1, the V gene TRBV29-1, with 8 bases matching TRBD1. This CDR3 is 14 amino acids long. V shed 4 bases and J 5 bases; nucleotides not matched to a gene: 7. In germline, CDR1 is SQVTM, CDR2 ANQGSEA.

CDR3 region: CSASLAGVIGTQYF. The DNA of the CDR3 is TGCAGTGCTAGTCTAGCGGGAGTGATTGGTACGCAGTATTTT. This chain connects TRBV20-1 to TRBJ2-3, with TRBD2 matching 10 bases. The CDR3 has 14 residues. Germline loops: CDR1 DFQATT, CDR2 SNEGSKA (reference sequence). Trimming removed 3 bases from V and 8 bases from J; junction bases left unmatched: 8.

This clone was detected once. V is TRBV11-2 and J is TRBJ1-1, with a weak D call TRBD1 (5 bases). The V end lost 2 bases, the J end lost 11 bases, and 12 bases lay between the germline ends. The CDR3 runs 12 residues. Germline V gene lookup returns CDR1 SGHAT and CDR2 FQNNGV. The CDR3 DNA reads TGTGCCAGCAGCTTAAGTTCCAGGGTGGCTTTCTTT. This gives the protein CASSLSSRVAFF.

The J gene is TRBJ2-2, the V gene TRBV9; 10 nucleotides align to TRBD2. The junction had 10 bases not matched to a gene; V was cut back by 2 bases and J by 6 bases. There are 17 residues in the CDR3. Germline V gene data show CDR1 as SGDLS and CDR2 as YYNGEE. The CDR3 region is CASSVSSLAGDAGELFF. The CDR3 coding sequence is TGTGCCAGCAGCGTCTCATCCCTAGCGGGAGACGCCGGGGAGCTGTTTTTT.

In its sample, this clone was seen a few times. In nucleotides, the CDR3 is TGTGCCAGCAGCCCCGGGACAGGGGTCTCACCCCTCCACTTT. This encodes CASSPGTGVSPLHF. The chain combines TRBV11-2 with TRBJ1-6; 10 nucleotides agree with TRBD1. The CDR3 runs to 14 residues. Trimming removed 5 bases from V and 10 bases from J; junction bases left unmatched: 5. From germline, CDR1 is SGHAT and CDR2 FQNNGV.